The 16 T cell receptor beta chains in this list originate from one sample, sequenced in a study of blood T cell repertoires in COVID-19. Data came from immunoSEQ multiplex PCR; TCRdb stores just in-frame clones and leaves some out. The sample has about 110,000 clones, 70% to 90% seen once. What was sequenced was peripheral blood. All receptors derive from a woman in her fifties or sixties with acute or convalescent COVID-19.

The table lists this clone with a few counts. The chain carries TRBV29-1 and TRBJ1-2; D is uncertain. This CDR3 has 8 residues. V shed 7 bases and J shed 7 bases, with 4 bases lying between them. The germline gives CDR1 SQVTM, CDR2 ANQGSEA. CDR3 loop: CSGGGYTF. In DNA, the CDR3 is TGCAGCGGAGGTGGCTACACCTTC.

This clone was detected only once. The chain recombines TRBV11-1 with TRBJ2-3; TRBD2 aligns across 7 bases. The CDR3 runs 15 residues. Germline CDR1 reads SGHAT; CDR2 reads FQDESV (reference sequence). The V segment lost 5 bases and the J segment 10 bases; nucleotides outside the gene matches: 15. This CDR3 is CASSPRAGSFLSQYF. CDR3 nucleotides: TGTGCCAGCAGCCCCAGAGCGGGGTCATTTTTGTCGCAGTATTTT.

The J gene is TRBJ1-2, the V gene TRBV5-1; no clear D. This CDR3 has 13 residues. Germline CDR1 reads SGHRS; CDR2 reads YFSETQ. Between the trimmed V and J ends, which lost 0 bases and 1 base, there was a span of 4 bases. The CDR3 sequence: CASSLGSNYGYTF. CDR3 DNA sequence: TGCGCCAGCAGCTTGGGGAGTAACTATGGCTACACCTTC.

The J gene is TRBJ1-2, the V gene TRBV12-3 or TRBV12-4; D gene uncertain. CDR3 length: 13 amino acids. Trimming took off 2 bases at V and 4 bases at J, with 8 bases between the two ends. CDR3 nucleotides: TGTGCCAGCAGTTTATCCCCCTCCTATGGCTACACCTTC. Translating gives CASSLSPSYGYTF.

V gene TRBV18 combines with J gene TRBJ2-7, with TRBD2 as a possible D gene (7 bases). This CDR3 is built from 15 residues. CDR1 is KGHSH and CDR2 is LQKENI in the germline V gene. Trimming left V 6 bases short and J 2 bases short, with 17 bases between. The CDR3 is CASSQRDTPPYEQYF. CDR3 nucleotide sequence: TGTGCCAGCTCGCAGCGGGACACCCCACCCTACGAGCAGTACTTC.

The chain has TRBV5-1 and TRBJ2-1; 8 bases align to TRBD1. V dropped 4 bases and J dropped 9; count of bases not matched to a gene: 6. CDR1 is SGHRS and CDR2 is YFSETQ in the germline V gene. This CDR3 region has 13 residues. CDR3 sequence (DNA): TGCGCCAGCAGCGAGGATGGACAGGGTGAGCAGTTCTTC. Its translation is CASSEDGQGEQFF.

The V and J genes are TRBV12-3 or TRBV12-4 and TRBJ1-1; 7 bases map to TRBD1. V lost 7 bases, J lost 5 bases, and 4 bases stayed unmatched. CDR3 length: 12 amino acids. This CDR3 reads CASNEQGTEAFF. The CDR3 region has the DNA TGTGCCAGCAATGAACAGGGGACTGAAGCTTTCTTT.

The chain links TRBV6-2 or TRBV6-3 to TRBJ2-1; 8 nucleotides align to TRBD2. CDR3 length equals 19 residues. Germline CDR1 is MNHEY and CDR2 is SVGEGT. J was trimmed by 6 bases and V by 4 bases; bases with no gene match: 20. The CDR3 DNA follows: TGTGCCAGCAGTTCCTGGTTTGGGCGGGGGGAGTTTTCCGTCAATGAGCAGTTCTTC. Its translation is CASSSWFGRGEFSVNEQFF.

This clone was seen once. This chain joins TRBV27 and TRBJ1-2; no definite D call. The CDR3 runs 14 residues. V lost 0 bases and J lost 4, with 9 bases in between. The germline CDR1 and CDR2 sequences are MNHEY and SMNVEV (reference sequence). The CDR3 nucleotides read TGTGCCAGCAGTTTATCGTTCTCCGGCTATGGCTACACCTTC. As protein: CASSLSFSGYGYTF.

The J gene is TRBJ1-1, the V gene TRBV3-1 (or the pseudogene TRBV3-2); 7 positions agree with TRBD1. The germline gives CDR1 LGHDT, CDR2 YNNKEL (reference sequence). This CDR3 comprises 13 residues. J lost 7 bases, V lost 1 base, and 3 bases had no gene match. The CDR3 sequence is CASSQGNRGEAFF. The CDR3 DNA reads TGTGCCAGCAGCCAAGGTAACAGGGGTGAAGCTTTCTTT.

V gene TRBV25-1 combines with J gene TRBJ1-3; D ambiguous. Germline V gene lookup returns CDR1 MGHDK and CDR2 SYGVNS. CDR3 size: 16 residues. V lost 3 bases to trimming and J lost 0 bases, with 12 bases between them. The CDR3 coding sequence is TGTGCCAGCAGTGACCACCTCTTTAGCTCTGGAAACACCATATATTTT. It is translated as CASSDHLFSSGNTIYF.

This clone was recorded a few times. This chain joins TRBV9 and TRBJ2-5; D may be TRBD1 (6 bases). The CDR3 sequence is 15 residues long. Germline CDR1 is SGDLS and CDR2 is YYNGEE. Trimming shortened V by 0 bases and J by 4 bases, and 13 bases separated the two germline ends. CDR3 coding DNA: TGTGCCAGCAGCGTAGCAGGGGCCCAGCGAGAGACCCAGTACTTC. Protein product: CASSVAGAQRETQYF.

The V and J genes are TRBV28 and TRBJ1-5; 9 nucleotides align to TRBD1. Germline CDR1 and CDR2: MDHEN and SYDVKM. The ends lost 8 bases at V and 1 base at J; junction bases unmatched: 9. The CDR3 is 16 amino acids. The CDR3 is CASRDRENLSNQPQHF. CDR3 in DNA: TGTGCCAGCCGGGACAGGGAGAATTTAAGCAATCAGCCCCAGCATTTT.

The rearrangement links TRBV19 to TRBJ1-2; D may be TRBD1 (5 bases). Germline values: CDR1 LNHDA, CDR2 SQIVND (reference sequence). The ends were cut back, 7 bases at V and 4 bases at J, with 22 bases in the middle. The CDR3 covers 16 residues. CDR3 DNA sequence: TGTGCCAGTAAGGCGGCAGGGCCCCTTCCTTTCTATGGCTACACCTTC. Residues: CASKAAGPLPFYGYTF.

V is TRBV10-3 and J is TRBJ2-1; D is perhaps TRBD2 (5 bases). This CDR3 is built from 13 residues. V lost 4 bases to trimming and J lost 10 bases, with 14 bases between them. Germline V gene lookup returns CDR1 ENHRY and CDR2 SYGVKD. CDR3 in DNA: TGTGCCATCAGTGGCGAGGGAGTCGGCGAGCAGTTCTTC. It specifies CAISGEGVGEQFF.

This chain joins TRBV30 and TRBJ2-3; 8 bases are shared with TRBD1. The CDR3 is 13 amino acids. V was clipped by 8 bases and J by 6 bases; unmatched bases: 10. The germline gives CDR1 GTSNPN, CDR2 SVGIG (reference sequence). CDR3: CARLGTGSDTQYF. DNA of the CDR3: TGTGCCCGGTTGGGGACAGGCTCGGATACGCAGTATTTT.